The rows below give T cell receptor beta chains drawn from one sample of a study of OX40 agonist ivuxolimab in advanced cancers. Generated by immunoSEQ multiplex PCR, the TCRdb table keeps only in-frame clones and is missing some. The sample lists tens of thousands of clones, 85% to 95% occurring once. Sample: CD4+ or CD8+ T cells sorted from blood, taken in a trial of the OX40 agonist ivuxolimab. Receptors were obtained from an adult with an advanced solid tumor such as melanoma, head and neck, liver or kidney cancer. Both conserved end residues are part of each CDR3. D genes are given only for firm matches. The size field is filled for only some rows; it gives once, few, many or a size class.

d_gene	v_gene	j_gene	abundance	CDR3nt	CDR3aa
-	TRBV11-3	TRBJ2-2	-	TGTGCCAGCAGCCAGACCCTACAGGGTCAGTACACCGGGGAGCTGTTTTTT	CASSQTLQGQYTGELFF
TRBD1	TRBV28	TRBJ1-5	-	TGTGCCAGCAGTCCGGGGACAGGGGGCTTCCAGCCCCAGCATTTT	CASSPGTGGFQPQHF
TRBD2	TRBV5-5	TRBJ2-3	once	TGTGCCAGCAGCTTGCTAGCGGGAGGTTCAGATACGCAGTATTTT	CASSLLAGGSDTQYF
TRBD2	TRBV10-2	TRBJ2-7	-	TGCGCCAGCAGAGGACTAGCGGTAACGGGGGAGCAGTACTTC	CASRGLAVTGEQYF
-	TRBV11-3	TRBJ1-1	-	TGTGCCAGCTCCAGGTTTTCACTCACTGAAGCTTTCTTT	CASSRFSLTEAFF
-	TRBV5-4	TRBJ1-2	-	TGTGCCAGCAGCTTGGAGCAGGGCCGTGGCTACACCTTC	CASSLEQGRGYTF
-	TRBV27	TRBJ1-4	-	TGTGCCAGCAGTTACCTCGGACAGAACGAAAAACTGTTTTTT	CASSYLGQNEKLFF
TRBD2	TRBV27	TRBJ2-1	-	TGTGCCAGCAGTTTATGGGCGGGAGGGAATGAGCAGTTCTTC	CASSLWAGGNEQFF
-	TRBV5-6	TRBJ2-7	-	TGTGCCAGCAGCCTGCGAACCGGGACACTGTACGAGCAGTACTTC	CASSLRTGTLYEQYF
-	TRBV28	TRBJ2-3	-	TGTGCCAGCAGTCTCTACCAAGGGACTTCCACAGATACGCAGTATTTT	CASSLYQGTSTDTQYF
TRBD2	TRBV2	TRBJ2-7	once	TGTGCCAGCAGCCAGGGACTAGCGGGAGCCGAGCAGTACTTC	CASSQGLAGAEQYF
TRBD1	TRBV6-1	TRBJ1-2	-	TGTGCCAGCAGTTTTACAGGGGGCTTGGCTCTCTTC	CASSFTGGLALF
-	TRBV11-2	TRBJ1-2	-	TGTGCCAGCAGCAAGCCGGGGGCTACTGGCTACACCTTC	CASSKPGATGYTF
-	TRBV6-1	TRBJ1-2	-	TGTGCCAGCAGTGAAGGTATGGGACAAGGAACAAATGGCTACACCTTC	CASSEGMGQGTNGYTF
-	TRBV5-1	TRBJ2-5	-	TGCGCCAGCCACCTCGGGCAGAGCCAAGAGACCCAGTACTTC	CASHLGQSQETQYF
TRBD2	TRBV4-1	TRBJ2-2	once	TGCGCCAGCAGCCCGAGACTAGCGGGAGGGCCAGGCACCGGGGAGCTGTTTTTT	CASSPRLAGGPGTGELFF
TRBD2	TRBV6-1	TRBJ2-7	-	TGTGCCAGCAGTGAAACCCCTAGCGGGAGATTAGAGCAGTACTTC	CASSETPSGRLEQYF
-	TRBV7-9	TRBJ1-1	few	TGTGCCAGCAGCGCGCGGACAGTCACTGAAGCTTTCTTT	CASSARTVTEAFF
-	TRBV5-4	TRBJ2-1	once	TGTGCCAGCAGCAGCCCGGGGACTTTCAATGAGCAGTTCTTC	CASSSPGTFNEQFF
TRBD1	TRBV5-6	TRBJ2-7	-	TGTGCCAGCAGCTTGGACGTTAGGGCAGGGGGCTCCTACGAGCAGTACTTC	CASSLDVRAGGSYEQYF
TRBD2	TRBV27	TRBJ2-3	once	TGTGCCAGCACCATAAGGGGGACTAGCGGTTTTTCTAGCACAGATACGCAGTATTTT	CASTIRGTSGFSSTDTQYF
-	TRBV28	TRBJ1-2	-	TGTGCCAGCAGTCCCCCGGGAGGGGCCTTCCGTGGCTACACCTTC	CASSPPGGAFRGYTF
-	TRBV30	TRBJ1-3	-	TGTGCCTGGAGTGCATCCTCCGGAAACACCATATATTTT	CAWSASSGNTIYF
-	TRBV10-3	TRBJ2-2	-	TGTGCCATCACTCGGAGTCTACCCGGGGAGCTGTTTTTT	CAITRSLPGELFF
-	TRBV7-2	TRBJ1-2	-	TGTGCCAGCAGCTTTTATAGGGATGGCTATGGCTACACCTTC	CASSFYRDGYGYTF
-	TRBV7-6	TRBJ2-7	-	TGTGCCAGCAGCTTAGCGCTGGGTTACGAGCAGTACTTC	CASSLALGYEQYF
-	TRBV28	TRBJ2-7	-	TGTGCCAGCAGTTTTTTGTCGAGCTCCTACGAGCAGTACTTC	CASSFLSSSYEQYF
-	TRBV7-9	TRBJ1-1	-	TGTGCCAGCAGCCCCCCGGGCCCTGAAGCTTTCTTT	CASSPPGPEAFF
TRBD1	TRBV20-1	TRBJ1-1	-	TGCAGTGCTCGACAGGGGAGGGCTTTCTTT	CSARQGRAFF
TRBD1	TRBV5-4	TRBJ2-7	-	TGTGCCAGCAGCTTGGGTGGGACAGGGATCTACGAGCAGTACTTC	CASSLGGTGIYEQYF
-	TRBV7-9	TRBJ2-7	once	TGTGCCAGCAGCTTGGGCGGCCCTCCAACCTACGAGCAGTACTTC	CASSLGGPPTYEQYF
-	TRBV5-1	TRBJ1-1	-	TGCGCCAGCAGCTTGGTTCGTGGGGACACTGAAGCTTTCTTT	CASSLVRGDTEAFF
-	TRBV9	TRBJ1-1	-	TGTGCCAGCAGCGTGTTGACAGAGAACACTGAAGCTTTCTTT	CASSVLTENTEAFF
TRBD1	TRBV19	TRBJ1-2	-	TGTGCCAGTAGTATCGGGGACAGATCTTATGGCTACACCTTC	CASSIGDRSYGYTF
-	TRBV18	TRBJ2-2	-	TGTGCCAGCTCACCACGGACAGTGAACACCGGGGAGCTGTTTTTT	CASSPRTVNTGELFF
TRBD1	TRBV11-3	TRBJ2-7	-	TGTGCCAGCAGCTACCGAGGACAGGGTTCGCCCTACGAGCAGTACTTC	CASSYRGQGSPYEQYF
-	TRBV19	TRBJ1-2	-	TGTGCCAGTAGGTCGGGCCGAGCCTTTGGCTACACCTTC	CASRSGRAFGYTF
-	TRBV28	TRBJ2-3	once	TGTGCCAGCAGTTTAGCAGATACGCAGTATTTT	CASSLADTQYF
-	TRBV9	TRBJ2-4	-	TGTGCCAGCAGCGCTTCTGGGGGGGCCAAAAACATTCAGTACTTC	CASSASGGAKNIQYF
TRBD1	TRBV10-3	TRBJ2-3	-	TGTGCCATCAGTGAGTACCTGCTGGGGACAGGAGGCACAGATACGCAGTATTTT	CAISEYLLGTGGTDTQYF
TRBD1	TRBV2	TRBJ1-2	-	TGTGCCAGCAGTGATCGGACAGGGGGGACTGGCTACACCTTC	CASSDRTGGTGYTF
-	TRBV6-4	TRBJ2-3	-	TGTGCCAGCAGTGAGGCTAGGGCAGATACGCAGTATTTT	CASSEARADTQYF